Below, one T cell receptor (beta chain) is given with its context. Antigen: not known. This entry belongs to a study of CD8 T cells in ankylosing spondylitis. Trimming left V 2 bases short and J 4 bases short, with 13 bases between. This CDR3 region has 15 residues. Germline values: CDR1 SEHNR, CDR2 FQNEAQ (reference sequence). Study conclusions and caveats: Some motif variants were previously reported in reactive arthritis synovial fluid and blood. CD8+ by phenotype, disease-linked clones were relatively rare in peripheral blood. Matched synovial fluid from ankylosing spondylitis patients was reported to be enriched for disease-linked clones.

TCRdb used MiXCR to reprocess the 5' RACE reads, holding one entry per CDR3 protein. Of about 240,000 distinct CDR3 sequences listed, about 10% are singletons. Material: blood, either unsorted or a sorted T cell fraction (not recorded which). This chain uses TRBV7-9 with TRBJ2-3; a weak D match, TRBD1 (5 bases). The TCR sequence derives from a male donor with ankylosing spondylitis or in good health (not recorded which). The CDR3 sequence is CASSLSQGAADTQYF. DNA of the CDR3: TGTGCCAGCAGCTTATCGCAGGGTGCCGCAGATACGCAGTATTTT.